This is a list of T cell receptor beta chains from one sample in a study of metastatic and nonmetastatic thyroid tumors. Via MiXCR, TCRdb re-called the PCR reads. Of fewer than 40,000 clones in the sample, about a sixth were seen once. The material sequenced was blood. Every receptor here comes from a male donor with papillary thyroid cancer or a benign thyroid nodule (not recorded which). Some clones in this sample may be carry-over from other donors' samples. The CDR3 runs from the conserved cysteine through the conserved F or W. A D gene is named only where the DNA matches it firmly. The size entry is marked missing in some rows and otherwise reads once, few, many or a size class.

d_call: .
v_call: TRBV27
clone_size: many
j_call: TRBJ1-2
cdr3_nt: TGTGCCAGCAGGTTATCAGGGAACTATGGCTACACCTTC
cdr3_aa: CASRLSGNYGYTF

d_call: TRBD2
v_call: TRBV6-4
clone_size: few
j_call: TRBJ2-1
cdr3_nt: TGTGCCAGCAGTGACTTAGCGGGGGACACCAATGAGCAGTTCTTC
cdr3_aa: CASSDLAGDTNEQFF

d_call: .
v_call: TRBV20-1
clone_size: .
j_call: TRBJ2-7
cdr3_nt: TGCAGTGCAGGCGAGGTTCAGGCCCACCATCAGTACTTT
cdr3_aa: CSAGEVQAHHQYF

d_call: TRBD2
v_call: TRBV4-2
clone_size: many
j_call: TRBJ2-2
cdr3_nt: TGTGCCAGCAGCCAGTCAGCGGGAGAAGGCGGGGAGCTGTTTTTT
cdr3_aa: CASSQSAGEGGELFF

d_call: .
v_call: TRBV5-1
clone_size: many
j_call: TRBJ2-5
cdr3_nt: TGCGCCAGCAGCCACGCCTCCCAAGAGACCCAGTACTTC
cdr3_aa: CASSHASQETQYF

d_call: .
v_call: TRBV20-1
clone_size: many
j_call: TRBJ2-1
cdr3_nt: TGCAGTGCTAGCGGGGGACTCCCCCTCGAGCAGTTCTTC
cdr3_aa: CSASGGLPLEQFF

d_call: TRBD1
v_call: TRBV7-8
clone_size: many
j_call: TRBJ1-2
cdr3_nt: TGTGCCAGCAGCTGGGTGACAGGGAGTAATGGCTACACCTTC
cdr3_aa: CASSWVTGSNGYTF

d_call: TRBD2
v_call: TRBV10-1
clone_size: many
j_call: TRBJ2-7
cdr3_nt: TGCGCCAGCAGCCCACCGGGACTATCCGAGCAGTACTTC
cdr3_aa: CASSPPGLSEQYF

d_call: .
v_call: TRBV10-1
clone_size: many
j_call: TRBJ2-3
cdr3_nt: TGCGCCAGCAGTAGTTCGGGCACAGATACGCAGTATTTT
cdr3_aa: CASSSSGTDTQYF

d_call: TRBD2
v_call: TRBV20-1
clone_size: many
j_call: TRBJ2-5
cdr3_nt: TGCAGTGCTAGGCCTAGCGGGGGGACGTACCAAGAGACCCAGTACTTC
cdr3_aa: CSARPSGGTYQETQYF

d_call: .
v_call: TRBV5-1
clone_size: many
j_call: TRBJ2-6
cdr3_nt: TGCGCCAGCTTTCGGGGGCTAGGTGGGGCCAACGTCCTGACTTTC
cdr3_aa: CASFRGLGGANVLTF

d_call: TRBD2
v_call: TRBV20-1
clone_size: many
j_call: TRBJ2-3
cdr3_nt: TGCAGTGCTGGGGGGGGGACTAGCGGGCGGCCTGCGGATACGCAGTATTTT
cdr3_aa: CSAGGGTSGRPADTQYF

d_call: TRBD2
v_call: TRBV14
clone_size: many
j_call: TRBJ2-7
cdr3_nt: TGTGCCAGCAGCCAAGAGCCACTAGCGGACTACGAGCAGTACTTC
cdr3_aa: CASSQEPLADYEQYF

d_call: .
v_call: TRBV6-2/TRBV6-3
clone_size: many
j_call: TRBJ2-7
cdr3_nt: TGTGCCAGCAGTTACCCTGAAACGGGACCCACGCAGGTTGGCCACGAGCAGTACTTC
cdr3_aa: CASSYPETGPTQVGHEQYF

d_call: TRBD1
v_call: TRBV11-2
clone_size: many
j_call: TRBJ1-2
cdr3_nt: TGTGCCAGCAGCTTCTTCACGACAAACAGGGGACTGAACTATGGCTACACCTTC
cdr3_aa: CASSFFTTNRGLNYGYTF

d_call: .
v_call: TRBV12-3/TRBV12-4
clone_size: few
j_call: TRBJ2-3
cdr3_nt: TGTGCCAGCAGCGTACCGGTCGGTACAGATACGCAGTATTTT
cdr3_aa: CASSVPVGTDTQYF